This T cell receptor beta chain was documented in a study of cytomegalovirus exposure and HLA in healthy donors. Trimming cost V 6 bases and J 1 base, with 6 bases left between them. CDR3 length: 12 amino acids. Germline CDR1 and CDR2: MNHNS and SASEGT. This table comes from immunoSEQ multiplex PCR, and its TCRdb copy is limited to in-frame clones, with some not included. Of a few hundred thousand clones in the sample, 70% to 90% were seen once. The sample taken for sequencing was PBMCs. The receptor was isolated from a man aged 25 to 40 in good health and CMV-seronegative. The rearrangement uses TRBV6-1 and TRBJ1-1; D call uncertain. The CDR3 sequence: CASRSSNTEAFF. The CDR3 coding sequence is TGTGCCAGCAGGTCCTCGAACACTGAAGCTTTCTTT.